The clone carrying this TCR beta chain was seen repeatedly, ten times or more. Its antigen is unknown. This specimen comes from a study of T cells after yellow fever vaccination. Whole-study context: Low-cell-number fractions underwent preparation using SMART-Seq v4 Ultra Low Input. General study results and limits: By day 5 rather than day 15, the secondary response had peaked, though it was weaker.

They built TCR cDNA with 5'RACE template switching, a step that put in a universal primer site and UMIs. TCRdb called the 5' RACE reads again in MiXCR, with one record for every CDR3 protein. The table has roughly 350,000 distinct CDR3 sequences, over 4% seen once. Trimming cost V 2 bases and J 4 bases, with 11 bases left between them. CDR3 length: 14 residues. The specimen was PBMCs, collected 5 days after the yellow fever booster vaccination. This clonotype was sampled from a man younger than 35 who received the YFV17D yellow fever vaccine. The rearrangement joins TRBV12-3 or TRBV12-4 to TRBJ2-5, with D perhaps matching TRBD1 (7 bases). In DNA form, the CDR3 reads TGTGCCAGCAGTTTATTCCAGGGGGGAGAGACCCAGTACTTC. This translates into CASSLFQGGETQYF.